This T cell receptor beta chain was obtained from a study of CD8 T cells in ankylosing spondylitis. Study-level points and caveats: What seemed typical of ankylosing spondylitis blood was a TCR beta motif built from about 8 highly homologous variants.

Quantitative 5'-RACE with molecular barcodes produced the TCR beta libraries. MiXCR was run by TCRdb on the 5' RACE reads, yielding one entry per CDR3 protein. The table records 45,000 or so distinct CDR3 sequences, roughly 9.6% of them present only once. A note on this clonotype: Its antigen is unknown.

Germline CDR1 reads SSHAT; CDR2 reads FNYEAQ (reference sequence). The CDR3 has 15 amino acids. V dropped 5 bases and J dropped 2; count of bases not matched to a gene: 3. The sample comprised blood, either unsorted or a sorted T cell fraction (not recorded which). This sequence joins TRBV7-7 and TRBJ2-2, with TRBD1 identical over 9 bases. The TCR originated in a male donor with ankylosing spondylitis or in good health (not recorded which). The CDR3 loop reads CASSETGGNTGELFF. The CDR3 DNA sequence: TGTGCCAGCAGCGAAACAGGGGGCAACACCGGGGAGCTGTTTTTT.